This T cell receptor beta chain was profiled in a study of blood T cells in healthy people across ages. Alongside a J-beta primer mix, a sample-barcoded 5' primer served in a second PCR lasting about 7 to 11 cycles. TCRdb ran MiXCR on the 5' RACE reads and lists one entry per CDR3 protein. The sample yields over 950,000 distinct CDR3 sequences, roughly half seen once. The CDR3 covers 16 residues. Unmatched junction bases numbered 7, after V lost 0 bases and J lost 3 bases. CDR1 and CDR2 from the germline V gene are SGHRS and YFSETQ. This TCR came from a woman aged 55-69 years in good health. The J gene is TRBJ2-5, the V gene TRBV5-1; 8 bases are a match to TRBD2. What was sequenced was blood. CDR3 sequence reads: CASSLVSGSAEETQYF. For the CDR3, the DNA is TGCGCCAGCAGCTTGGTCAGCGGGAGTGCCGAAGAGACCCAGTACTTC.